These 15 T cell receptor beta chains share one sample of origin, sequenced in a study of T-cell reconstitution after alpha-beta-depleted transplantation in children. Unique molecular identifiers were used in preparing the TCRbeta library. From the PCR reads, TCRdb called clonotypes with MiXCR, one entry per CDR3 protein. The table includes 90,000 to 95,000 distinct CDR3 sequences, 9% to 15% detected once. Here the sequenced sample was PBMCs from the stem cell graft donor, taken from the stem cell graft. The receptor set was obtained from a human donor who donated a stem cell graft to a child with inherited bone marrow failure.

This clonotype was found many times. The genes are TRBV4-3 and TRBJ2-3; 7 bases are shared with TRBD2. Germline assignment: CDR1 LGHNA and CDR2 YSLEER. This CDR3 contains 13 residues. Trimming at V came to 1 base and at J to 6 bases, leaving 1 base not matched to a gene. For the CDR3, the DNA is TGCGCCAGCAGCCAAGGGCGGGGGGATACGCAGTATTTT. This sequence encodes CASSQGRGDTQYF.

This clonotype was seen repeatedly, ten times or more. Here the CDR3 reads CASTPGLGSNTGELFF. The CDR3 region has the DNA TGTGCCAGCACCCCGGGATTAGGGTCAAACACCGGGGAGCTGTTTTTT. The J gene is TRBJ2-2, the V gene TRBV7-9; D is possibly TRBD2 (5 bases). The V gene lost 7 bases and the J gene lost 2 bases, with 17 bases spanning the gap. CDR1 SEHNR and CDR2 FQNEAQ come from the germline V gene (reference sequence). The CDR3 contains 16 residues.

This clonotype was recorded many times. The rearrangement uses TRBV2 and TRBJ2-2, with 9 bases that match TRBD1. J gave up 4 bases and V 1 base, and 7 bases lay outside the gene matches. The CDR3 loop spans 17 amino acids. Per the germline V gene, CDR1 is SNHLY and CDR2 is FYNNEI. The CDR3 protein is CASSEGLGTGLTGELFF. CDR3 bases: TGTGCCAGCAGTGAAGGCCTCGGGACAGGGCTCACCGGGGAGCTGTTTTTT.

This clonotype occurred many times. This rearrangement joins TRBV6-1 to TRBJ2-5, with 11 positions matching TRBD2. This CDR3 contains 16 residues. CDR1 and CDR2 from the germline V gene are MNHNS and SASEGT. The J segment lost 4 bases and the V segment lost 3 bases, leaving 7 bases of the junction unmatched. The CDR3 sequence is CASSDYLAGGRETQYF. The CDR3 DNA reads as TGTGCCAGCAGTGACTACCTAGCGGGGGGCAGAGAGACCCAGTACTTC.

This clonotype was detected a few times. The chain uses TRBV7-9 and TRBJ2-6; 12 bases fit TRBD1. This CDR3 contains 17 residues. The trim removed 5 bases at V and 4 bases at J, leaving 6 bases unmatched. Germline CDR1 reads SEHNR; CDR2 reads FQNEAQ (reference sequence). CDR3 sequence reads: CASSGTGGAAGANVLTF. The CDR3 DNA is TGTGCCAGCAGCGGGACAGGGGGCGCAGCCGGGGCCAACGTCCTGACTTTC. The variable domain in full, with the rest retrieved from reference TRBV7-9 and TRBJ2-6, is DTGVSQNPRHKITKRGQNVTFRCDPISEHNRLYWYRQTLGQGPEFLTYFQNEAQLEKSRLLSDRFSAERPKGSFSTLEIQRTEQGDSAMYLCASSGTGGAAGANVLTFGAGSRLTVL.

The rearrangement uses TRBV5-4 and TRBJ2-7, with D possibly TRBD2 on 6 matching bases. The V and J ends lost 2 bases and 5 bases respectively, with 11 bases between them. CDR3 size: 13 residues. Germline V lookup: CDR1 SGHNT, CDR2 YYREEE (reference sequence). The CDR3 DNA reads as TGTGCCAGCAGCTTAGGCCCGGGAGACGAGCAGTACTTC. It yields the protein CASSLGPGDEQYF. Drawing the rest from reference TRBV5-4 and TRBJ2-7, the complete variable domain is ETGVTQSPTHLIKTRGQQVTLRCSSQSGHNTVSWYQQALGQGPQFIFQYYREEENGRGNFPPRFSGLQFPNYSSELNVNALELDDSALYLCASSLGPGDEQYFGPGTRLTVT.

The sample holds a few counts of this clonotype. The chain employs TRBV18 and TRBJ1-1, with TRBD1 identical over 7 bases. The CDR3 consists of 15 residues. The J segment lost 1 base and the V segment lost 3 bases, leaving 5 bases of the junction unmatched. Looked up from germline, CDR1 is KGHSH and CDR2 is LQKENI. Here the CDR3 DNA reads TGTGCCAGCTCACCTAGGACAGGACCGAACACTGAAGCTTTCTTT. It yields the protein CASSPRTGPNTEAFF.

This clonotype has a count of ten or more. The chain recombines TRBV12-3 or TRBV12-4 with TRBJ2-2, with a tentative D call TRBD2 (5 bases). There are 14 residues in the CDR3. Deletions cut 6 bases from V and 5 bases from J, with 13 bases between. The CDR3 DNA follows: TGTGCCAGCAGCTGGGTTGAGGGTACCGGGGAGCTGTTTTTT. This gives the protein CASSWVEGTGELFF.

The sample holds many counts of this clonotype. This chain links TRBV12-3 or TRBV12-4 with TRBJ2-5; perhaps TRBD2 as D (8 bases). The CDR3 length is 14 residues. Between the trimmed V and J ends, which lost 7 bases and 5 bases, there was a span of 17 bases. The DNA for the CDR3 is TGTGCCAGCACCGGGGGGGCAGGGGGGGAGACCCAGTACTTC. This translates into CASTGGAGGETQYF.

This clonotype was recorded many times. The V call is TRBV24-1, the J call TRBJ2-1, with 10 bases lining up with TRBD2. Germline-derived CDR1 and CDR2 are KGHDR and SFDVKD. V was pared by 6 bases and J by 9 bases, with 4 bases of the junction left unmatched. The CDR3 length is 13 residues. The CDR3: CATSSAGGSEQFF. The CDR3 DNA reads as TGTGCCACCAGTTCAGCGGGAGGGAGTGAGCAGTTCTTC.

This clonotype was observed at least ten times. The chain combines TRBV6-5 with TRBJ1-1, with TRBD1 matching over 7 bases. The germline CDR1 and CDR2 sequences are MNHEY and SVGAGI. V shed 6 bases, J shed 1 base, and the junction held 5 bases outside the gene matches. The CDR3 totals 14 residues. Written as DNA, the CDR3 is TGTGCCAGCAGCCGCGGACAGGCGAACACTGAAGCTTTCTTT. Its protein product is CASSRGQANTEAFF.

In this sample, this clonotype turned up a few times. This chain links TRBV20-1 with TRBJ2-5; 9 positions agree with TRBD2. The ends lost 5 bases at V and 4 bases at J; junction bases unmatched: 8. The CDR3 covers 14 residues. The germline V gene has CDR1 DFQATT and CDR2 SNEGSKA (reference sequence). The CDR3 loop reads CSAVSGGQVETQYF. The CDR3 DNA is TGCAGTGCTGTTAGCGGGGGCCAGGTAGAGACCCAGTACTTC.

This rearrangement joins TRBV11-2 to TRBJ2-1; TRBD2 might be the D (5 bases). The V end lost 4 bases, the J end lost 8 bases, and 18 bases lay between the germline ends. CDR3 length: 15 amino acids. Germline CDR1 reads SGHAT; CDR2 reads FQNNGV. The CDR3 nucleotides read TGTGCCAGCAGCTCCGGACTGTTGAATGGCGATGAGCAGTTCTTC. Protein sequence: CASSSGLLNGDEQFF.

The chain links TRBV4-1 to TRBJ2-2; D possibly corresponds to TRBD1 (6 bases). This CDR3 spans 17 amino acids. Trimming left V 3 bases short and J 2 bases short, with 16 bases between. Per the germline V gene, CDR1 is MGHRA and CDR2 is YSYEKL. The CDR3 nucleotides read TGCGCCAGCAGCCACGAACAGGGCAGGGGTAACACCGGGGAGCTGTTTTTT. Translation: CASSHEQGRGNTGELFF.

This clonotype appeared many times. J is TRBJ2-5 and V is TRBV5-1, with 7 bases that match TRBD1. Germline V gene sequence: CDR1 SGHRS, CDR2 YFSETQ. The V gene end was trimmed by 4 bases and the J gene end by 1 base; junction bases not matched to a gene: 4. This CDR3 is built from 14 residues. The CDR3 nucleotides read TGCGCCAGCAGCATCAGGGGGAGCCAAGAGACCCAGTACTTC. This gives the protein CASSIRGSQETQYF.